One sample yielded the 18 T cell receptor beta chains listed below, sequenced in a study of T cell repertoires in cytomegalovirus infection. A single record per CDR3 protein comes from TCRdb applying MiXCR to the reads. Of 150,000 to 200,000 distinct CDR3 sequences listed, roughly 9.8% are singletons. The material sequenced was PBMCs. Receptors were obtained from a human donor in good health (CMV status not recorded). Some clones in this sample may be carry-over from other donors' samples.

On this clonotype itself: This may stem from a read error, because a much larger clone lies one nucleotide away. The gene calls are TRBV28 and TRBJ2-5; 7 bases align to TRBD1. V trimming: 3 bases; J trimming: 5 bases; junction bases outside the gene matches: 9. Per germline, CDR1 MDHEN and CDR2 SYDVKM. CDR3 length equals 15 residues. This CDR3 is CASSLTGSSGETQYF. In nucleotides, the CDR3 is TGTGCCAGCAGTTTGACAGGGTCATCAGGGGAGACCCAGTACTTC.

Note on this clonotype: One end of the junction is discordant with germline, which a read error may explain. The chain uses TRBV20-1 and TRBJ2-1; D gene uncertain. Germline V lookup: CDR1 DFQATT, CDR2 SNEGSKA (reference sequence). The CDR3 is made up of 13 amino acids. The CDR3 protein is CSGTSLSHNEQFF. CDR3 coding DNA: TGCAGTGGAACCTCTCTCTCCCACAATGAGCAGTTCTTC.

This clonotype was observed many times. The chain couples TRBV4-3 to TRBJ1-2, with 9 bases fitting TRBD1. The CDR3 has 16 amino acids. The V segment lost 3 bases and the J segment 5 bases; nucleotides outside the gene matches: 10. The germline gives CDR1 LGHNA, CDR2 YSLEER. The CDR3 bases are TGCGCCAGCAGCCAGAGTCGCACAGGGGGCATATATGGCTACACCTTC. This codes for CASSQSRTGGIYGYTF.

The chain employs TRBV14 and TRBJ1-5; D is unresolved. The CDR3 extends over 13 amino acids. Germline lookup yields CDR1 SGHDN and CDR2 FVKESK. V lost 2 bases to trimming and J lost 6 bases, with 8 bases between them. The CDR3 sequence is CASSQYLGQPQHF. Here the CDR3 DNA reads TGTGCCAGCAGCCAATACTTAGGTCAGCCCCAGCATTTT.

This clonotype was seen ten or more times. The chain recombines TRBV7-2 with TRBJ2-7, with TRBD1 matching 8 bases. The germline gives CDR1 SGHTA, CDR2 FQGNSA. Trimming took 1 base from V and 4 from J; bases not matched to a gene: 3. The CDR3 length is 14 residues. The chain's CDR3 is CASSLGDRGYEQYF. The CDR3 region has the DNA TGTGCCAGCAGCTTAGGCGACAGGGGTTACGAGCAGTACTTC.

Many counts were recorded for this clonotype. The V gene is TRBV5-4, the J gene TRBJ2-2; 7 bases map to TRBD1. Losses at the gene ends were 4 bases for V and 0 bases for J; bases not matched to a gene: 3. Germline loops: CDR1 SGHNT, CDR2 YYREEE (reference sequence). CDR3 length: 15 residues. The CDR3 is CASSMGQPNTGELFF. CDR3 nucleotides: TGTGCCAGCAGCATGGGACAGCCGAACACCGGGGAGCTGTTTTTT.

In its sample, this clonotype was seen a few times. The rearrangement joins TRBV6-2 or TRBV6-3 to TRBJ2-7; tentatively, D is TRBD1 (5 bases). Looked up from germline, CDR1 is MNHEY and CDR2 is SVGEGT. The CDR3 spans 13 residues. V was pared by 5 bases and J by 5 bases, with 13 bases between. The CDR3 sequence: CASSQSSGNEQYF. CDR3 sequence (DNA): TGTGCCAGCAGTCAAAGTTCAGGGAACGAGCAGTACTTC.

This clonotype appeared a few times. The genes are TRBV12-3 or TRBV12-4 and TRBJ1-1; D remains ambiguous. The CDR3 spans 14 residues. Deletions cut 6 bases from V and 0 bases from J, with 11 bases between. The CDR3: CASSQGLLNTEAFF. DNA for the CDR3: TGTGCCAGCAGCCAAGGACTGCTGAACACTGAAGCTTTCTTT.

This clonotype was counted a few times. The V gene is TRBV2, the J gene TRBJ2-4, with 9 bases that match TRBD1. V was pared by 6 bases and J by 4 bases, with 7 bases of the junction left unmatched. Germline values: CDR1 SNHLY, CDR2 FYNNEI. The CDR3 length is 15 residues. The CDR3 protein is CASRGRDRVKNIQYF. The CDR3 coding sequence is TGTGCCAGCAGGGGCCGGGACAGGGTTAAAAACATTCAGTACTTC.

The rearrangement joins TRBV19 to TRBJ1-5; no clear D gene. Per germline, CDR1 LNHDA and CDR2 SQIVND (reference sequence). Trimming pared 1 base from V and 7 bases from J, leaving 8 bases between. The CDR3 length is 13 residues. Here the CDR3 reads CASSIVIEQPQHF. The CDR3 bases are TGTGCCAGTAGTATAGTAATAGAACAGCCCCAGCATTTT. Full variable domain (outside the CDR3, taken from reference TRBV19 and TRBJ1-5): DGGITQSPKYLFRKEGQNVTLSCEQNLNHDAMYWYRQDPGQGLRLIYYSQIVNDFQKGDIAEGYSVSREKKESFPLTVTSAQKNPTAFYLCASSIVIEQPQHFGDGTRLSIL.

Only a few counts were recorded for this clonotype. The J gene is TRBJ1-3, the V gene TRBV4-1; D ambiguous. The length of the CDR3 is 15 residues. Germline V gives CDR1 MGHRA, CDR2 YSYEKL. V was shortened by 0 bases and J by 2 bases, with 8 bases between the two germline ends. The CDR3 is CASSQDSGTGNTIYF. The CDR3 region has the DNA TGCGCCAGCAGCCAAGATTCGGGGACTGGAAACACCATATATTTT.

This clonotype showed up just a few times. CDR3 DNA sequence: TGCGCCAGCAGCCCGAGACAGAGGACCTCCTACGAGCAGTACTTC. Protein sequence: CASSPRQRTSYEQYF. This sequence joins TRBV5-1 and TRBJ2-7; the D gene is possibly TRBD1 (5 bases). The CDR3 covers 15 residues. Germline-derived CDR1 and CDR2 are SGHRS and YFSETQ. The V end lost 4 bases, the J end lost 0 bases, and 14 bases lay between the germline ends.

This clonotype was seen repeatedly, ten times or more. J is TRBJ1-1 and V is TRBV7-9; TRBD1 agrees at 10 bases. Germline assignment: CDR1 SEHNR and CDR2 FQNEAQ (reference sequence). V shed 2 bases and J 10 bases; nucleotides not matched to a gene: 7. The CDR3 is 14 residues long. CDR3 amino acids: CASSLSGTGVGAFF. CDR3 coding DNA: TGTGCCAGCAGCTTAAGCGGGACAGGGGTTGGAGCTTTCTTT.

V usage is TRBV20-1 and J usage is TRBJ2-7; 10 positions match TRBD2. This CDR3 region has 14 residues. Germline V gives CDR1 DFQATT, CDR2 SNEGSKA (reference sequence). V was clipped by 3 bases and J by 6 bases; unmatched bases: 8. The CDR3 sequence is CSASTSGEVGEQYF. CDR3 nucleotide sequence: TGCAGTGCTAGTACTAGCGGGGAAGTAGGCGAGCAGTACTTC.

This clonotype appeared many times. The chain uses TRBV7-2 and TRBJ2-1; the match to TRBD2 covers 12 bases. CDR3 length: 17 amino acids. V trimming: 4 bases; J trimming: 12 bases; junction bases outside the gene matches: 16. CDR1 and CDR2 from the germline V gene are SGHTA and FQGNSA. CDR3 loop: CASSSTTSGGPGVGQFF. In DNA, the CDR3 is TGTGCCAGCAGCTCCACCACTAGCGGGGGGCCTGGGGTTGGGCAGTTCTTC.

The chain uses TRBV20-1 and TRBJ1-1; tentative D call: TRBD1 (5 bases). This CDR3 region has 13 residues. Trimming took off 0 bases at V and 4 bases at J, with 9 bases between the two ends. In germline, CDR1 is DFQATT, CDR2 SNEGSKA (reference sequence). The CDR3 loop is CSARDRVATEAFF. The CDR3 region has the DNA TGCAGTGCTAGAGACAGGGTAGCCACTGAAGCTTTCTTT.

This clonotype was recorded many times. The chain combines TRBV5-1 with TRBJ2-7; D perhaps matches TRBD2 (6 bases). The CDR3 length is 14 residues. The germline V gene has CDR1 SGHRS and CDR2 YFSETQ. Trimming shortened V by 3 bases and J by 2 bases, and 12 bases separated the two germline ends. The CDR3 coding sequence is TGCGCCAGCAGCTGGGACGGGGGAGCCTACGAGCAGTACTTC. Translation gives CASSWDGGAYEQYF.

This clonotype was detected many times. The CDR3 is CASSLDPHSYGYTF. The CDR3 DNA reads TGTGCCAGCAGCTTAGATCCCCACAGCTATGGCTACACCTTC. V is TRBV7-2 and J is TRBJ1-2; no clear D gene. V gave up 1 base and J gave up 4 bases, with 10 bases separating them. The CDR3 is 14 residues long. Germline values: CDR1 SGHTA, CDR2 FQGNSA.